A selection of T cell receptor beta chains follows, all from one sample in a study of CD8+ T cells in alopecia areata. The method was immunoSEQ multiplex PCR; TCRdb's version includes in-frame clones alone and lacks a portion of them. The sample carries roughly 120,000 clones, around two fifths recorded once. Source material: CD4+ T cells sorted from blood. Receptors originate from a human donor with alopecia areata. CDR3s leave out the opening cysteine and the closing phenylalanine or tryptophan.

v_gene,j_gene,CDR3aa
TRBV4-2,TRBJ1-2,ASSQGGQGYT
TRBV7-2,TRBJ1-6,ASSYGRVGRSPLH
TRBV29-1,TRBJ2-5,SVWGLAEGKTQY
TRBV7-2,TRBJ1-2,ASSLNRANYGYT
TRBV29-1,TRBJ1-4,SATDTSEGLF
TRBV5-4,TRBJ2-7,ASSLFGGDEQY
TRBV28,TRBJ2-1,ATGTSGRARDEQF
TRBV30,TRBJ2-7,ALGRNEQY
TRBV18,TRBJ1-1,ASSMTGGNTEAF
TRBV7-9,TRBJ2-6,ASSFFGANVLT
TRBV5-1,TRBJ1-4,ASSGAQGLNEKLF
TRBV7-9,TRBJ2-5,ASSFPTGTQY
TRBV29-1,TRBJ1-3,SVVLVNSGNTIY
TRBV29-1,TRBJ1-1,SVDLSGAF
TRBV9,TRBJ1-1,ASSSFGGATNTEAF
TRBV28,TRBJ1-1,ASRVSGNRNTEAF
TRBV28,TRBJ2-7,ASSGGGFFEQY
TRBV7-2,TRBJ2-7,ASSRGGTGSYEQY
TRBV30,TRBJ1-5,AWSVRNSNQPQH
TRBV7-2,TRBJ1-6,ASSSPLGTGDSPLH
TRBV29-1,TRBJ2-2,SVGSPFRNTGELF
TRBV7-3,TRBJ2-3,ASSFGGIGTDTQY
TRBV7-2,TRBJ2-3,AAGQGAADTQY
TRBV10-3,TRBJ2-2,AISESWELF
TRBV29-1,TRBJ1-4,SVPRWQLDEKLF
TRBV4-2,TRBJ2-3,ASSLKRGYDTQY
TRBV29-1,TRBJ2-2,SVGGTGGHTGELF
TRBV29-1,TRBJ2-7,SVETQDRWFGEQY
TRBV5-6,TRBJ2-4,ASSFFAAGDRNQY
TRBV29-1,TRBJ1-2,SVGRQGASGYT
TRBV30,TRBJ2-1,AWSGLAGFNEQF
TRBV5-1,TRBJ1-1,ASSFELNTEAF
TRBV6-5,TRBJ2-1,ASSSGQGYNEQF
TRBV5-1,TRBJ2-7,ASSFGQGSSDEQY
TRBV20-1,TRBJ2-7,SATQNYEQY
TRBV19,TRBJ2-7,ASSIAGTGIYEQY
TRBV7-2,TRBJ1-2,ASSGQGRGGYT
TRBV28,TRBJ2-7,ASSGAGGIYEQY
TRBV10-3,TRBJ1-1,AISGQGSRKSEAF
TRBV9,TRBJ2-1,ASSVASGGPQQF
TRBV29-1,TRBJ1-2,SVDEAYGYT
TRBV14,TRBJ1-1,ASSQPGMNTEAF
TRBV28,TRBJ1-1,ASSHRTEAF
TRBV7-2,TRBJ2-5,ASSTSLAGGVETQY
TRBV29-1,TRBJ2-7,SVIYGRGLSYEQY
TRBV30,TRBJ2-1,AWSEDSEGEQF
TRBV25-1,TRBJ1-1,ASSEWENTEAF
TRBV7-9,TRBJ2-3,ASSLGGAGGTDTQY
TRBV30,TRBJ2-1,AWSVNLGRYNEQF
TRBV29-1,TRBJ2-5,SVQTGGGETQY
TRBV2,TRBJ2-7,ASRAQGSSYEQY
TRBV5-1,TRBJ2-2,ASSSRDSPNTGELF
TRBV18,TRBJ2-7,ASSPGDSYEQY
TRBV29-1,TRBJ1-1,SVDANTEAF
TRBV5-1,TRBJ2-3,ASSLGDSTDTQY
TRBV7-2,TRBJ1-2,ASSTRTANYGYT